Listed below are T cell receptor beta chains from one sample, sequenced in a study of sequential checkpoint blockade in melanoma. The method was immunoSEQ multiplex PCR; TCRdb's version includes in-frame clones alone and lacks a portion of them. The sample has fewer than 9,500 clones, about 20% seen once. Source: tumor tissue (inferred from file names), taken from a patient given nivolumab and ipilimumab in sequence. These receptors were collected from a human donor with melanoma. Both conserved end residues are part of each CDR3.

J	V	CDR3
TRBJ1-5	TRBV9	CASSTGGGNQPQHF
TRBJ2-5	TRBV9	CASSVSVSETQYF
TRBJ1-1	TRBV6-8	CASSPNDRVEAFF
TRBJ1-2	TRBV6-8	CASSYGYRDNYGYTF
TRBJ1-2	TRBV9	CASSPLIPGGPLNYGYTF
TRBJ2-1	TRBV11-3	CASSHGGTYNEQFF
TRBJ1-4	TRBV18	CASSPPTGKAPNEKLFF
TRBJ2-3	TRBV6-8	CASSYQRGGSAIPTDTQYF
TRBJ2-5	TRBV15	CATSGPGDRGGSQYF
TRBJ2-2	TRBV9	CASSAQGFGASTGELFF
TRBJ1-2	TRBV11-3	CASSLNRATYGYTF
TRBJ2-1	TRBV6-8	CASSYPGQGYNEQFF
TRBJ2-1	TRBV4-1	CASSQEGGNEQFF
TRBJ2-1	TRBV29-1	CSVGKGAGEQFF
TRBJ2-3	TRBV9	CASSVRLAGPSTDTQYF
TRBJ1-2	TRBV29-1	CSVPQGGYGYTF
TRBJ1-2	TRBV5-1	CASSLGGQQANYGYTF
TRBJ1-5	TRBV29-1	CSVEDDRGLGTQHF
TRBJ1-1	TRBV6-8	CASSYRGRGETEAFF
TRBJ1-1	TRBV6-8	CASSPDRGNMNTEAFF
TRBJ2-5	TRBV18	CASSRGPGETQYF
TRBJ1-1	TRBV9	CASSVTGVTEAFF
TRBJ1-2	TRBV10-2	CARVGGWSGYTF
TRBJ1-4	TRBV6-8	CASLGQDNEKLFF
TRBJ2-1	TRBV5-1	CASSPQLAGAYNEQFF
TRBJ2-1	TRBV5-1	CASSQYGTSNEQFF
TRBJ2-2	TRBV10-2	CASSGKRAGELFF